This T cell receptor (beta chain) comes out of a study of cytomegalovirus exposure and HLA in healthy donors. Study-wide points: Later analysis revealed greater clonal expansion in HLA-associated TCR beta chains than in equally common others. Donors were assumed by presence/absence analyses to have roughly uniform sequencing depth. With later analysis, a missense DCLRE1C variant became linked to TCR beta V- and J-gene trimming.

PCR involved 60 Vbeta and 13 Jbeta primers. Method: immunoSEQ multiplex PCR; TCRdb's copy keeps in-frame clones and lacks some. The sample's table shows 150,000 to 200,000 clones. Turning to this clone: Its antigen is undetermined. Relative to the germline gene, one junction end is altered; a read error may explain this.

Germline assignment: CDR1 SGHRS and CDR2 YFSETQ. CDR3 length equals 14 residues. The receptor's source is a man under 40 in good health and CMV-seronegative. Input material: PBMCs. The chain couples TRBV5-1 to TRBJ1-1; no reliable D call. Written as DNA, the CDR3 is TGCGCCGGCAGCTTGACGGGGAGGAACACTGAAGCTTTCTTT. Encoded protein: CAGSLTGRNTEAFF.